The 23 T cell receptor beta chains below come from one sample, sequenced in a study of cytomegalovirus exposure and HLA in healthy donors. 13 Jbeta primers and 60 Vbeta primers were used for the PCR. Measured with immunoSEQ multiplex PCR; TCRdb has only the in-frame clones, and not every one. The sample totals under 200,000 clones. Sequenced sample: PBMCs. These receptors were taken from a young man in good health and CMV-seronegative.

CDR3 in amino acids: CASSSSGTDLYF. Written as DNA, the CDR3 is TGTGCCAGCTCCTCCAGCGGGACCGACTTGTATTTT. This chain uses TRBV18 with TRBJ2-3, with 7 positions matching TRBD2. This CDR3 is built from 12 residues. The V and J ends lost 6 bases and 14 bases, in that order; junction bases with no gene match: 11. CDR1 and CDR2 from the germline V gene are KGHSH and LQKENI.

The rearrangement joins TRBV7-9 to TRBJ1-2; possibly TRBD1 for D (6 bases). Per germline, CDR1 SEHNR and CDR2 FQNEAQ (reference sequence). The length of the CDR3 is 13 residues. V lost 2 bases, J lost 6 bases, and 10 bases lay in between. The CDR3 loop reads CASSLIGGDGYTF. DNA for the CDR3: TGTGCCAGCAGCTTAATTGGGGGCGATGGCTACACCTTC.

This chain connects TRBV19 to TRBJ1-6; TRBD1 aligns across 9 bases. Germline V gene sequence: CDR1 LNHDA, CDR2 SQIVND (reference sequence). This CDR3 contains 14 residues. After removal of 4 bases from V and 8 bases from J, the junction contained 3 bases not matched to a gene. Here the CDR3 DNA reads TGTGCCAGTAGTACGGGACAGGGAGATTCACCCCTCCACTTT. Residues: CASSTGQGDSPLHF.

This chain uses TRBV5-4 with TRBJ2-7, with a possible D match to TRBD1 (6 bases). V dropped 4 bases and J dropped 0 bases, with 14 bases sitting between them. The CDR3 spans 15 residues. CDR1 and CDR2 (germline): SGHNT, YYREEE (reference sequence). Here the CDR3 DNA reads TGTGCCAGCAGCACAAGACAGGAGAGCTCCTACGAGCAGTACTTC. Its protein product is CASSTRQESSYEQYF. Combining the CDR3 with reference TRBV5-4 and TRBJ2-7 gives the whole variable domain ETGVTQSPTHLIKTRGQQVTLRCSSQSGHNTVSWYQQALGQGPQFIFQYYREEENGRGNFPPRFSGLQFPNYSSELNVNALELDDSALYLCASSTRQESSYEQYFGPGTRLTVT.

This chain joins TRBV6-1 and TRBJ2-7; TRBD2 is a possible D gene (6 bases). The germline gives CDR1 MNHNS, CDR2 SASEGT. Trimming took off 0 bases at V and 2 bases at J, with 8 bases between the two ends. The CDR3 consists of 14 residues. The CDR3 nucleotides read TGTGCCAGCAGTGAAGCGGGACTTACCTACGAGCAGTACTTC. Amino acids: CASSEAGLTYEQYF.

The chain recombines TRBV9 with TRBJ2-3; 13 nucleotides match TRBD2. This CDR3 has 17 amino acids. Trimming at V came to 0 bases and at J to 4 bases, leaving 5 bases not matched to a gene. Germline-derived CDR1 and CDR2 are SGDLS and YYNGEE. The CDR3 DNA is TGTGCCAGCAGCGTAGTTGGACTAGCGGGAGCGGCAGATACGCAGTATTTT. Residues: CASSVVGLAGAADTQYF.

The rearrangement uses TRBV6-1 and TRBJ1-1; D remains ambiguous. This CDR3 spans 13 amino acids. The V end lost 3 bases, the J end lost 8 bases, and 13 bases lay between the germline ends. Germline CDR1 MNHNS, CDR2 SASEGT. The CDR3 bases are TGTGCCAGCAGTGAGAATTGGGCAGCCGAAGCTTTCTTT. This translates into CASSENWAAEAFF.

This chain links TRBV5-5 with TRBJ1-4; TRBD1 aligns across 8 bases. The CDR3 length is 15 residues. CDR1 is SGHKS, CDR2 YYEKEE, per germline (reference sequence). The ends lost 4 bases at V and 7 bases at J; junction bases unmatched: 9. CDR3 DNA: TGTGCCAGCAGCCCGCATCAGGGGGCGGGTGAAAAACTGTTTTTT. Residues: CASSPHQGAGEKLFF.

V usage is TRBV7-9 and J usage is TRBJ1-3, with 7 bases that match TRBD1. CDR3 size: 15 residues. The J segment lost 2 bases and the V segment lost 5 bases, leaving 6 bases of the junction unmatched. Germline CDR1 reads SEHNR; CDR2 reads FQNEAQ (reference sequence). The CDR3 here is CASSLPGGTGNTIYF. CDR3 nucleotides: TGTGCCAGCAGCCTCCCAGGGGGGACTGGAAACACCATATATTTT.

The rearrangement uses TRBV2 and TRBJ2-1; 10 bases map to TRBD2. With 6 bases clipped from V and 8 bases from J, the junction kept 7 bases outside the gene matches. There are 14 residues in the CDR3. Germline assignment: CDR1 SNHLY and CDR2 FYNNEI. CDR3 loop: CASSEREGTHEQFF. CDR3 DNA: TGTGCCAGCAGCGAGCGGGAGGGGACGCATGAGCAGTTCTTC.

The chain employs TRBV6-5 and TRBJ1-2, with D possibly being TRBD1 (5 bases). V shed 6 bases and J shed 4 bases, with 18 bases lying between them. The germline CDR1 and CDR2 sequences are MNHEY and SVGAGI. CDR3 length: 15 amino acids. CDR3 in amino acids: CASSLLVGEGYGYTF. The CDR3 coding sequence is TGTGCCAGCAGCCTACTGGTAGGGGAAGGCTATGGCTACACCTTC.

This chain links TRBV19 with TRBJ1-2, with D unclear. The V end was cut by 7 bases, the J end by 4 bases, with 16 bases between. CDR1 LNHDA and CDR2 SQIVND come from the germline V gene (reference sequence). The CDR3 contains 14 residues. The CDR3 spells CASTPLDGIYGYTF. As DNA, the CDR3 is TGTGCCAGTACGCCTCTAGACGGGATCTATGGCTACACCTTC.

The chain combines TRBV7-9 with TRBJ2-5, with TRBD2 identical over 10 bases. Unmatched junction bases numbered 10, after V lost 4 bases and J lost 5 bases. CDR1 and CDR2 from the germline V gene are SEHNR and FQNEAQ (reference sequence). The CDR3 is 16 residues long. The CDR3 spells CASSSPQRGGRETQYF. The CDR3 nucleotides are TGTGCCAGCAGCTCCCCCCAGCGGGGGGGCCGGGAGACCCAGTACTTC.

The chain links TRBV11-3 to TRBJ2-5; TRBD1 aligns across 9 bases. J gave up 11 bases and V 2 bases, and 12 bases lay outside the gene matches. Germline-derived CDR1 and CDR2 are SGHNT and YENEEA. The CDR3 consists of 15 residues. CDR3 sequence reads: CASSLSGTGSTAQYF. The CDR3 coding sequence is TGTGCCAGCAGCTTATCCGGGACAGGGTCGACCGCGCAGTACTTC.

The CDR3 protein is CASTSLSASSYNSPLHF. Here the CDR3 DNA reads TGTGCCAGCACCAGCTTGTCAGCTAGCTCCTATAATTCACCCCTCCACTTT. This rearrangement joins TRBV11-2 to TRBJ1-6; D remains ambiguous. Between the trimmed V and J ends, which lost 7 bases and 0 bases, there was a span of 16 bases. CDR1 SGHAT and CDR2 FQNNGV come from the germline V gene. CDR3 length: 17 amino acids.

The CDR3 loop is CASSVSRTMSSYEQYF. DNA of the CDR3: TGCGCCAGCAGTGTCTCCAGGACAATGAGCTCCTACGAGCAGTACTTC. The chain employs TRBV10-1 and TRBJ2-7; D is perhaps TRBD1 (5 bases). The germline V and J ends were trimmed by 4 bases and 0 bases, with 16 bases remaining between them. Germline V lookup: CDR1 WNHNN, CDR2 SYGVQD (reference sequence). The CDR3 is 16 amino acids.

The chain has TRBV29-1 and TRBJ1-4; 8 nucleotides match TRBD1. The CDR3 loop spans 15 amino acids. CDR1 is SQVTM and CDR2 is ANQGSEA in the germline V gene. Trimming at V came to 7 bases and at J to 6 bases, leaving 13 bases not matched to a gene. The CDR3 bases are TGCAGCGCCCTGGGGTGGACAGGGAAGGATGAAAAACTGTTTTTT. It is translated as CSALGWTGKDEKLFF.

The chain uses TRBV5-4 and TRBJ2-1, with TRBD2 identical over 12 bases. The CDR3 totals 16 residues. The trim removed 4 bases at V and 8 bases at J, leaving 10 bases unmatched. CDR1 is SGHNT, CDR2 YYREEE, per germline (reference sequence). The CDR3 loop reads CASSDGLAGWRDEQFF. CDR3 DNA sequence: TGTGCCAGCAGCGACGGACTAGCGGGATGGCGTGATGAGCAGTTCTTC.

The chain carries TRBV30 and TRBJ1-3; D call uncertain. Germline values: CDR1 GTSNPN, CDR2 SVGIG (reference sequence). Trimming removed 5 bases at V and 0 bases at J, with 11 bases between. The CDR3 spans 14 residues. This chain's CDR3 is CAWYGTSSGNTIYF. CDR3 DNA sequence: TGTGCCTGGTACGGCACTAGCTCTGGAAACACCATATATTTT.

The chain combines TRBV18 with TRBJ1-2; D gene uncertain. CDR1 KGHSH and CDR2 LQKENI come from the germline V gene. The V and J ends lost 3 bases and 7 bases respectively, with 15 bases between them. CDR3 length: 14 residues. As DNA, the CDR3 is TGTGCCAGCTCACCCCTGGAGGATGCGGGTGGCTACACCTTC. It is translated as CASSPLEDAGGYTF.

This chain links TRBV4-3 with TRBJ1-3; a possible D gene is TRBD1 (6 bases). The V end was cut by 3 bases, the J end by 2 bases, with 11 bases between. Germline CDR1 reads LGHNA; CDR2 reads YSLEER. The CDR3 is made up of 15 amino acids. The CDR3 region is CASSQTTGTGNTIYF. CDR3 nucleotides: TGCGCCAGCAGCCAGACTACAGGGACTGGAAACACCATATATTTT.

The chain uses TRBV2 and TRBJ2-7, with D possibly TRBD1 on 5 matching bases. This CDR3 has 11 amino acids. Germline V CDR1 and CDR2: SNHLY, FYNNEI. Trimming removed 5 bases from V and 4 bases from J, with 6 bases in between. Here the CDR3 reads CASSRQYEQYF. CDR3 coding DNA: TGTGCCAGCAGTAGACAGTACGAGCAGTACTTC.

The CDR3 sequence: CASSRERQGYNEQFF. The CDR3 DNA is TGTGCCAGTAGTAGAGAGCGACAGGGATACAATGAGCAGTTCTTC. The chain joins TRBV19 to TRBJ2-1; TRBD1 agrees at 7 bases. Germline V CDR1 and CDR2: LNHDA, SQIVND (reference sequence). V lost 4 bases and J lost 4; bases outside the gene matches: 7. CDR3 length: 15 amino acids.